The rows below give T cell receptor beta chains drawn from one sample of a study of T cells after posttransplantation cyclophosphamide. Using immunoSEQ multiplex PCR, the repertoire was profiled, and TCRdb retains in-frame clones only, with some absent. The data show about 66,000 clones, about 93% seen once. The material sequenced was PBMCs. The receptor set was obtained from a woman aged 25 to 39 in good health and a related stem cell transplant donor. Both conserved end residues are part of each CDR3. The D gene is left open where the match is weak. Size values are once, few and many counts, or a class for expanded clones, and some rows have none.

J,V,D,size,CDR3,DNA
TRBJ1-3,TRBV18,-,-,CASSPVISGNTIYF,TGTGCCAGCTCACCGGTAATCTCTGGAAACACCATATATTTT
TRBJ2-5,TRBV11-3,-,-,CASSSNAGRSTETQYF,TGTGCCAGCAGCTCTAACGCGGGGCGCAGCACAGAGACCCAGTACTTC
TRBJ1-3,TRBV28,-,-,CASSPLGGSSGNTIYF,TGTGCCAGCAGTCCCCTGGGGGGAAGCTCTGGAAACACCATATATTTT
TRBJ2-7,TRBV2,-,-,CASSGMNEQYF,TGTGCCAGCAGTGGAATGAACGAGCAGTACTTC
TRBJ1-2,TRBV5-1,-,-,CASSPEGEAPNYGYTF,TGCGCCAGCAGCCCCGAAGGGGAGGCTCCTAACTATGGCTACACCTTC
TRBJ1-3,TRBV28,-,-,CASSIPSGNTIYF,TGTGCCAGCAGTATACCCTCTGGAAACACCATATATTTT
TRBJ2-4,TRBV7-3,-,-,CASSLVGGGGIQYF,TGTGCCAGCAGCTTAGTCGGGGGAGGGGGCATTCAGTACTTC
TRBJ1-2,TRBV13,-,-,CASNFRGGGYGYTF,TGTGCCAGCAACTTTCGGGGCGGGGGTTATGGCTACACCTTC
TRBJ2-7,TRBV10-3,TRBD1,-,CAIRLGQGASYEQYF,TGTGCCATCAGATTGGGACAGGGGGCTTCCTACGAGCAGTACTTC
TRBJ1-1,TRBV2,-,-,CASLRTMNTEAFF,TGTGCCAGCTTGAGAACCATGAACACTGAAGCTTTCTTT
TRBJ1-4,TRBV14,-,-,CASTQVREKLFF,TGTGCCAGCACACAGGTCCGGGAAAAACTGTTTTTT
TRBJ1-2,TRBV6-5,-,-,CASRQLYGYTF,TGTGCCAGCAGACAACTCTATGGCTACACCTTC
TRBJ2-5,TRBV7-9,-,-,CASSSRISGYQETQYF,TGTGCCAGCAGCTCTAGGATTAGCGGTTACCAAGAGACCCAGTACTTC
TRBJ2-7,TRBV7-2,-,-,CASSSWTGGLFYEQYF,TGTGCCAGCAGCTCCTGGACTGGGGGGCTCTTCTACGAGCAGTACTTC
TRBJ2-1,TRBV23-1,-,-,CACCRAPYNEQFF,TGCGCCTGTTGTCGGGCCCCGTACAATGAGCAGTTCTTC
TRBJ1-2,TRBV6-1,-,-,CASSEAEQGPNTF,TGTGCCAGCAGTGAAGCGGAACAGGGTCCTAACACCTTC
TRBJ1-5,TRBV23-1,TRBD1,-,CASRDREDYSNQPQHF,TGCGCCAGCAGGGACAGGGAGGATTATAGCAATCAGCCCCAGCATTTT
TRBJ2-3,TRBV28,TRBD2,-,CAGGGTDTQYF,TGTGCCGGGGGGGGAACAGATACGCAGTATTTT
TRBJ2-2,TRBV11-3,-,-,CASSLGRNTGELFF,TGTGCCAGCAGCTTAGGGCGGAACACCGGGGAGCTGTTTTTT
TRBJ1-5,TRBV10-3,-,-,CASSDLVNQPQHF,TGTGCCAGCTCCGACCTAGTCAATCAGCCCCAGCATTTT
TRBJ2-1,TRBV6-4,TRBD2,-,CASSASGTQTHNEQFF,TGTGCCAGCAGCGCGAGCGGGACTCAAACCCACAATGAGCAGTTCTTC
TRBJ1-6,TRBV19,-,-,CASSWLEGVDSPLHF,TGTGCCAGTAGCTGGCTGGAAGGGGTGGATTCACCCCTCCACTTT
TRBJ1-1,TRBV27,TRBD1,-,CASSLLWGQGRSDTEAFF,TGTGCCAGCAGTTTATTGTGGGGACAGGGCCGGTCGGACACTGAAGCTTTCTTT
TRBJ1-3,TRBV18,-,once,CASSQSGGLSGNTIYF,TGTGCCAGCTCACAGTCGGGGGGGCTCTCTGGAAACACCATATATTTT
TRBJ2-3,TRBV9,-,-,CASSLEQRTDTQYF,TGTGCCAGCAGCCTTGAACAGCGCACAGATACGCAGTATTTT
TRBJ1-1,TRBV2,-,-,CASILRLNTEAFF,TGTGCCAGCATCCTCCGACTGAACACTGAAGCTTTCTTT
TRBJ2-7,TRBV7-7,TRBD2,-,CASSPGRGGRLYF,TGTGCCAGCAGCCCCGGGCGGGGGGGCAGACTGTACTTC
TRBJ2-7,TRBV13,TRBD2,-,CASSFYPGTSGGDAHEQYF,TGTGCCAGCAGTTTCTACCCCGGGACTAGCGGGGGGGACGCCCACGAGCAGTACTTC
TRBJ2-7,TRBV6-1,TRBD2,-,CASSVGAGGPEQYF,TGTGCCAGCAGTGTTGGAGCGGGGGGGCCCGAGCAGTACTTC
TRBJ2-1,TRBV14,TRBD2,-,CTSSLLAGAYNEQFF,TGTACCAGCAGCCTTTTAGCGGGGGCATACAATGAGCAGTTCTTC
TRBJ1-2,TRBV6-1,-,-,CASSETGDYGYTF,TGTGCCAGCAGTGAGACAGGCGACTATGGCTACACCTTC
TRBJ2-3,TRBV2,-,-,CASSESVAWDTQYF,TGTGCCAGCAGTGAGTCGGTAGCGTGGGATACGCAGTATTTT
TRBJ1-3,TRBV7-2,TRBD1,-,CASSSRQGPGNTIYF,TGTGCCAGCAGCTCTAGACAGGGGCCTGGAAACACCATATATTTT
TRBJ2-5,TRBV15,-,-,CATSRGLQETQYF,TGTGCCACCAGCAGGGGCCTACAAGAGACCCAGTACTTC
TRBJ2-1,TRBV5-1,TRBD2,-,CASFPGPGLGPNEQFF,TGCGCCAGCTTCCCGGGCCCAGGACTAGGTCCCAATGAGCAGTTCTTC
TRBJ2-7,TRBV4-2,-,-,CASSHPGAQDYEQYF,TGTGCCAGCAGCCATCCGGGGGCGCAGGACTACGAGCAGTACTTC
TRBJ2-7,TRBV5-4,-,-,CASSSGGVYEQYF,TGTGCCAGCAGCTCGGGCGGGGTCTACGAGCAGTACTTC
TRBJ1-1,TRBV5-8,-,-,CASSLQINTEAFF,TGTGCCAGCAGCTTGCAGATTAACACTGAAGCTTTCTTT
TRBJ2-5,TRBV5-1,-,-,CASSLDRTGETQYF,TGCGCCAGCAGCTTGGATCGGACGGGGGAGACCCAGTACTTC
TRBJ1-6,TRBV28,-,-,CASHLEGGYSPLHF,TGTGCCAGCCACCTCGAGGGGGGGTACTCACCCCTCCACTTT
TRBJ2-3,TRBV6-4,TRBD2,-,CASSEASGSASTDTQYF,TGTGCCAGCAGTGAGGCTAGCGGGAGTGCTAGCACAGATACGCAGTATTTT
TRBJ2-1,TRBV18,-,-,CASSGGQNNEQFF,TGTGCCAGCTCAGGCGGACAGAACAATGAGCAGTTCTTC
TRBJ1-5,TRBV28,-,-,CASSANQPQHF,TGTGCCAGCAGTGCGAATCAGCCCCAGCATTTT
TRBJ2-3,TRBV11-2,TRBD2,-,CASSKGTSGADTQYF,TGTGCCAGCAGCAAAGGAACTAGCGGAGCAGATACGCAGTATTTT
TRBJ1-2,TRBV19,TRBD1,once,CASRIGGGDGYTF,TGTGCCAGTAGGATAGGGGGCGGAGATGGCTACACCTTC
TRBJ1-1,TRBV4-1,TRBD1,-,CASSQEFLGQGYTEAFF,TGCGCCAGCAGCCAAGAGTTCCTGGGACAGGGTTATACTGAAGCTTTCTTT